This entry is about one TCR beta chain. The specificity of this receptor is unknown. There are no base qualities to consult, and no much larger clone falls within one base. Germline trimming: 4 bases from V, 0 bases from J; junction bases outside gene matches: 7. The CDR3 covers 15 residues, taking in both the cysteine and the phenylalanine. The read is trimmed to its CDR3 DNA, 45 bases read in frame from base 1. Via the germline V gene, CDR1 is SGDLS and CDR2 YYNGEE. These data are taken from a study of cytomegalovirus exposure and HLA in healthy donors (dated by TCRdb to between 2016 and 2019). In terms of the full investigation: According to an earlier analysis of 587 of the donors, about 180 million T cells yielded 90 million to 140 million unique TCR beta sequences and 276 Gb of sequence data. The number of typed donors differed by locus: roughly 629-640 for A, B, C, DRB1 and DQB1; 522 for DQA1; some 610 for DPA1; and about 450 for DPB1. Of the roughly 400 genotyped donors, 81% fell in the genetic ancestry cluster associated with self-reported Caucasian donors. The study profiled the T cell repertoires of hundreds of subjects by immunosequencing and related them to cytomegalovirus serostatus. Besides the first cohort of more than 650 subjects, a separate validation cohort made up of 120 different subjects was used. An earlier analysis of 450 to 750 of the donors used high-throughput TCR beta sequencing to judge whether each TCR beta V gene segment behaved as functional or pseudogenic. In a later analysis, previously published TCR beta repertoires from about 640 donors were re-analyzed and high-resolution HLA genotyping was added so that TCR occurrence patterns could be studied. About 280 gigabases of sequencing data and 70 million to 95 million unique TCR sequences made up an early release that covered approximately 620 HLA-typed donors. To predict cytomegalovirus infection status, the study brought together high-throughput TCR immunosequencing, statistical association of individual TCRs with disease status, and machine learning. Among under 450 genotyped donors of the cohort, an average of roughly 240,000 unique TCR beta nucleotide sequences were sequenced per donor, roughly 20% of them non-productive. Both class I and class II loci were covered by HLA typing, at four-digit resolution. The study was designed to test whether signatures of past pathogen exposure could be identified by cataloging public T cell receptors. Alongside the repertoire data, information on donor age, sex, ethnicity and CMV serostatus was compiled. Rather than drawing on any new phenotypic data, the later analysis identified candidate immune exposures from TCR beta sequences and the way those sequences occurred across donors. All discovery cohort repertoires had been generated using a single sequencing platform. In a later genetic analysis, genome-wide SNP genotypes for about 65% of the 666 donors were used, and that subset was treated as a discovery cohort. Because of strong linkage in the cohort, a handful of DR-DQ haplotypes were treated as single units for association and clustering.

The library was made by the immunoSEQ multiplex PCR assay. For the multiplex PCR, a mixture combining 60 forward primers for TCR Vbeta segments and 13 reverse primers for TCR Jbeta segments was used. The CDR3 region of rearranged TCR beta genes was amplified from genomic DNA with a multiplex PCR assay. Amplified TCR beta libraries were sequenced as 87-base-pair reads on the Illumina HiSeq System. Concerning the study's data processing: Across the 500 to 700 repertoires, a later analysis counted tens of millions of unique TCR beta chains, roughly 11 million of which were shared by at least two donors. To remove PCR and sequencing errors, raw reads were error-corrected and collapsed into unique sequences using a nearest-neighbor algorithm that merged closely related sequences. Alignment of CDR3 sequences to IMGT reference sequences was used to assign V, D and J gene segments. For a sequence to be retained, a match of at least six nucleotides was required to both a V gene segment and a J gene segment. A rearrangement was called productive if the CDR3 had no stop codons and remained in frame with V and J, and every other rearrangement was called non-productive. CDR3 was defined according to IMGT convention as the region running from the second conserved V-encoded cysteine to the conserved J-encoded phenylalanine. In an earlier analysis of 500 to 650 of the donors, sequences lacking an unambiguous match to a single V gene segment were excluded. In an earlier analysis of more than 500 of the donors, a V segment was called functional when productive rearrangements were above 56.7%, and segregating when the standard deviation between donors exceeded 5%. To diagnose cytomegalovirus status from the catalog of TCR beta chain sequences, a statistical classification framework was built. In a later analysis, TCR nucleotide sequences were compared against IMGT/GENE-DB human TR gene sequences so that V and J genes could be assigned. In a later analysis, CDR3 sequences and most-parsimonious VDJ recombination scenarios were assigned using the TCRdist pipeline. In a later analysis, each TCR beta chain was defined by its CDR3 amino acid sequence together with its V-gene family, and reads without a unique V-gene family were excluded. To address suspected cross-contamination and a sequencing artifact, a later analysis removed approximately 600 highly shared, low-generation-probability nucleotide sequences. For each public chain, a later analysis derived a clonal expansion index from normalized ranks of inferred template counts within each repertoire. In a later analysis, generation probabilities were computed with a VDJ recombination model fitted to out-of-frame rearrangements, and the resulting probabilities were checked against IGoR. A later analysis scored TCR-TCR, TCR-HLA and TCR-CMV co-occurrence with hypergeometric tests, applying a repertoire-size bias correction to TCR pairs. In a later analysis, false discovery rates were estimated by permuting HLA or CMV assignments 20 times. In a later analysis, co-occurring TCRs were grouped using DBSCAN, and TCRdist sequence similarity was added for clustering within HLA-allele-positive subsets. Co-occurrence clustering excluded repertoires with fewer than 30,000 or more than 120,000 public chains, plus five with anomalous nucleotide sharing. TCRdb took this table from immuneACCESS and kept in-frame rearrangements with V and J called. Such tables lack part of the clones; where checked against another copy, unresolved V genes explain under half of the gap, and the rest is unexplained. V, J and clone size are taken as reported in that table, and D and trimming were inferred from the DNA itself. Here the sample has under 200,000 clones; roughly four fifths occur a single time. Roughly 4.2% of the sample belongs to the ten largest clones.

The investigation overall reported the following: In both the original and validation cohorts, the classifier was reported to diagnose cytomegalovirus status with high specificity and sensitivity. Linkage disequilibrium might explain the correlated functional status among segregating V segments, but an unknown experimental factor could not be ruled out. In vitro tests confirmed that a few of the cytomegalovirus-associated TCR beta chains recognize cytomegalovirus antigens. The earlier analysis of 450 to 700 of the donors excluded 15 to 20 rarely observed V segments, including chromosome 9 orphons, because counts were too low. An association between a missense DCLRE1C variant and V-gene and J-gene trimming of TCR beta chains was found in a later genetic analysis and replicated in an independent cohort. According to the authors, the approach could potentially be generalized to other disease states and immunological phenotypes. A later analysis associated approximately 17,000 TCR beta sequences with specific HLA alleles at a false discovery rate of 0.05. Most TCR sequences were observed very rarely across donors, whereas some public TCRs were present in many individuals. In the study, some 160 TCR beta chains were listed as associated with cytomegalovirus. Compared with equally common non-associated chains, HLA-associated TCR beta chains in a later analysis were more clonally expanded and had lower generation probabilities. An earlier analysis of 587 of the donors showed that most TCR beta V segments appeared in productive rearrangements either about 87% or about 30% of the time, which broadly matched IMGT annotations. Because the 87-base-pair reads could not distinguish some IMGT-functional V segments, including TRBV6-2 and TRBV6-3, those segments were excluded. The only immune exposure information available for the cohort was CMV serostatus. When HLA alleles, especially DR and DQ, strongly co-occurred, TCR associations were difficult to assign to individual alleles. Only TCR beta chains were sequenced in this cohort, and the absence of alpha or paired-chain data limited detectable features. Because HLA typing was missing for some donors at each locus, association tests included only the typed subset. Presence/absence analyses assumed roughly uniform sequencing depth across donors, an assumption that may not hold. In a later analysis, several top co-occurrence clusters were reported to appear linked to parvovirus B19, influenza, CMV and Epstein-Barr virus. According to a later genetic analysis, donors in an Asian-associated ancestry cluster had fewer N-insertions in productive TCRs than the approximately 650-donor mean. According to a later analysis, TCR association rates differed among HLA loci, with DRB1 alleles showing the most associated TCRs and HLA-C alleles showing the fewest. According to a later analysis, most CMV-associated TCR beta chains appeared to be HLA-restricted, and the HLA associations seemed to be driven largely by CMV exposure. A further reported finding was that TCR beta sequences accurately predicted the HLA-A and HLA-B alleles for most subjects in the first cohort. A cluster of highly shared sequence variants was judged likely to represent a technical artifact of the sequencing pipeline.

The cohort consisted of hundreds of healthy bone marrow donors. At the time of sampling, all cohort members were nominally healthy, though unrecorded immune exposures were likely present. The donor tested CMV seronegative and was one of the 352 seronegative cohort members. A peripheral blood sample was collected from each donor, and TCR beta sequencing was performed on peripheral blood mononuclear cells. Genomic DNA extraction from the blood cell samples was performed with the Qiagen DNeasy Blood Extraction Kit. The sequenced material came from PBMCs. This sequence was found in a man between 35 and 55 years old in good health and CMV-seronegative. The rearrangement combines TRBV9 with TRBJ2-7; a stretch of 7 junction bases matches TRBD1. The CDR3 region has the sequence CASSPPGQSSYEQYF. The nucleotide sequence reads TGTGCCAGCAGCCCTCCGGGACAGAGCTCCTACGAGCAGTACTTC.